Listed below are T cell receptor beta chains from one sample, sequenced in a study of blood T cell repertoires in COVID-19. Only in-frame clones appear in the TCRdb table, and some are missing; sequencing was by immunoSEQ multiplex PCR. The sample includes hundreds of thousands of clones, roughly nine tenths seen only once; the top ten take 4.5% to 6.5%. Sequencing input: PBMCs or T cells enriched from blood (not recorded which). The receptors here all came from a man aged 60-69 years who had recovered from COVID-19. Both conserved end residues are part of each CDR3. The D gene is left open where the match is weak. Size is stated for part of the rows, as once, few or many counts, or as a class when the clone is expanded.

j_call	clone_size	d_call	v_call	cdr3_nt	cdr3_aa
TRBJ1-2	.	.	TRBV11-2	TGTGCCAGCAGCCCCATAAGGGGTCCAGACTATGGCTACACCTTC	CASSPIRGPDYGYTF
TRBJ2-3	.	TRBD2	TRBV5-5	TGTGCCAGCAGCACCCGGACTAGCGGGAGTGTATTCTCAGATACGCAGTATTTT	CASSTRTSGSVFSDTQYF
TRBJ1-1	.	.	TRBV5-8	TGTGCCAGCAGCTTGGGGACGGGGAGATCCGCAACTGAAGCTTTCTTT	CASSLGTGRSATEAFF
TRBJ2-1	once	.	TRBV29-1	TGCAGCGCCCGTCGAGACAATGAGCAGTTCTTC	CSARRDNEQFF
TRBJ1-3	.	.	TRBV9	TGTGCCAGCAGCAACACTCCAGGCATATTCTCTGGAAACACCATATATTTT	CASSNTPGIFSGNTIYF
TRBJ1-1	.	TRBD1	TRBV6-5	TGTGCCAGCACCCCACACAGGGGTGGGAACACTGAAGCTTTCTTT	CASTPHRGGNTEAFF
TRBJ1-6	.	.	TRBV6-5	TGTGCCAGCAACCCGGCAGGGGCTAATTCACCCCTCCACTTT	CASNPAGANSPLHF
TRBJ2-2	.	.	TRBV12-3/TRBV12-4	TGTGCCAGCAGCCCTGAGGTCCCCGGGGAGCTGTTTTTT	CASSPEVPGELFF
TRBJ2-5	.	.	TRBV7-9	TGTGCCAGCAGCTTTGGGGGCGGCCAAGAGACCCAGTACTTC	CASSFGGGQETQYF
TRBJ1-5	.	TRBD1	TRBV7-2	TGTGCCAGCACTACACAGGGGGCAGGGCAGCCCCAGCATTTT	CASTTQGAGQPQHF
TRBJ2-6	.	.	TRBV4-1	TGCGCCAGCAGCCAAGTGATAGGGGCGCCTGGGGCCAACGTCCTGACTTTC	CASSQVIGAPGANVLTF
TRBJ2-5	.	.	TRBV2	TGTGCCAGCAGTGATCGGGGTACGGGGGAGACCCAGTACTTC	CASSDRGTGETQYF
TRBJ1-5	.	.	TRBV11-1	TGTGCCAGCAGCTTAGGGCCGAATCAGCCCCAGCATTTT	CASSLGPNQPQHF
TRBJ1-1	.	.	TRBV5-1	TGCGCCAGCAGCTCCTCCGGGGGGAACACTGAAGCTTTCTTT	CASSSSGGNTEAFF
TRBJ1-5	once	TRBD1	TRBV27	TGTGCCAGCAGTTTGACCGGGACAGGGGGCGTTCAGCCCCAGCATTTT	CASSLTGTGGVQPQHF
TRBJ2-5	.	TRBD2	TRBV18	TGTGCCAGCTCTGCACCGGGACTAGCGGGCGAGACCCAGTACTTC	CASSAPGLAGETQYF
TRBJ2-7	.	.	TRBV24-1	TGTGCCACCAGTGATCACCGGAGCGAGCAGTACTTC	CATSDHRSEQYF
TRBJ2-7	.	.	TRBV15	TGTGCCACCAGCAGAAATTATGACCGGGCCTACGAGCAGTACTTC	CATSRNYDRAYEQYF
TRBJ2-7	.	.	TRBV18	TGTGCCAGCTCACCACCGAGAGTATACGAGCAGTACTTC	CASSPPRVYEQYF
TRBJ2-3	once	TRBD2	TRBV7-2	TGTGCCAGCAGCAAGACTAGCGGAAGCACAGATACGCAGTATTTT	CASSKTSGSTDTQYF
TRBJ2-1	.	.	TRBV19	TGTGCCAGTAGTGCGCGGAGGGCCACCTACAATGAGCAGTTCTTC	CASSARRATYNEQFF
TRBJ1-6	.	.	TRBV7-2	TGTGCCAGCAGCGCCCAACCGTTGAGGTATAATTCACCCCTCCACTTT	CASSAQPLRYNSPLHF
TRBJ2-7	.	.	TRBV5-6	TGTGCCAGCAGCAAGCAGGGTCCCTACGAGCAGTACTTC	CASSKQGPYEQYF
TRBJ1-5	.	.	TRBV9	TGTGCCAGCAGCACCCGACACCGCAATCAGCCCCAGCATTTT	CASSTRHRNQPQHF
TRBJ1-1	.	.	TRBV28	TGTGCCAGCAGTTCCGACATACTGAACACTGAAGCTTTCTTT	CASSSDILNTEAFF
TRBJ1-4	.	.	TRBV15	TGTGCCACCAGCAGAGATCCGATCCGAGACAGCCCCGGCGAAAAACTGTTTTTT	CATSRDPIRDSPGEKLFF
TRBJ1-2	.	.	TRBV6-5	TGTGCCAGCAGTTACTCGACTAAAGTTCTCTATGGCTACACCTTC	CASSYSTKVLYGYTF
TRBJ1-1	.	TRBD1	TRBV4-2	TGTGCCAGCAGCCAAGGGTCAGGGGGGAACACTGAAGCTTTCTTT	CASSQGSGGNTEAFF
TRBJ2-7	.	.	TRBV4-3	TGCGCCAGCAGCCAATCGTCCAGGGCAGTCTACGAGCAGTACTTC	CASSQSSRAVYEQYF
TRBJ2-3	.	TRBD2	TRBV6-1	TGTGCCAGCAGTGGTAGGGAGCGGGAGTGGACAGATACGCAGTATTTT	CASSGREREWTDTQYF
TRBJ2-3	.	.	TRBV7-2	TGTGCCAGCAGCTATCTAAGCACAGATACGCAGTATTTT	CASSYLSTDTQYF
TRBJ1-1	.	.	TRBV9	TGTGCCAGCTCCGGAGGCGGGGAGGGCACTGAAGCTTTCTTT	CASSGGGEGTEAFF
TRBJ1-1	.	.	TRBV7-8	TGTGCCAGCAGCTTAGCGATGACGGGGAACACTGAAGCTTTCTTT	CASSLAMTGNTEAFF
TRBJ2-3	.	TRBD2	TRBV5-1	TGCGCCAGCAGCCTAGGACTAGCGGGAGGGCTCGGAGATACGCAGTATTTT	CASSLGLAGGLGDTQYF
TRBJ2-3	.	TRBD1	TRBV5-1	TGCGCCAGCAGCCCCGACCGGGACAGGGGGCTGGATACGCAGTATTTT	CASSPDRDRGLDTQYF
TRBJ2-5	.	.	TRBV9	TGTGCCAGCAGCCTAGTCCCTGACAGGGAGGCCCAGTACTTC	CASSLVPDREAQYF
TRBJ2-5	.	TRBD2	TRBV7-6	TGTGCCAGCAGCTTGTCAGGACTAGCGGGAGTAATAGAGACCCAGTACTTC	CASSLSGLAGVIETQYF